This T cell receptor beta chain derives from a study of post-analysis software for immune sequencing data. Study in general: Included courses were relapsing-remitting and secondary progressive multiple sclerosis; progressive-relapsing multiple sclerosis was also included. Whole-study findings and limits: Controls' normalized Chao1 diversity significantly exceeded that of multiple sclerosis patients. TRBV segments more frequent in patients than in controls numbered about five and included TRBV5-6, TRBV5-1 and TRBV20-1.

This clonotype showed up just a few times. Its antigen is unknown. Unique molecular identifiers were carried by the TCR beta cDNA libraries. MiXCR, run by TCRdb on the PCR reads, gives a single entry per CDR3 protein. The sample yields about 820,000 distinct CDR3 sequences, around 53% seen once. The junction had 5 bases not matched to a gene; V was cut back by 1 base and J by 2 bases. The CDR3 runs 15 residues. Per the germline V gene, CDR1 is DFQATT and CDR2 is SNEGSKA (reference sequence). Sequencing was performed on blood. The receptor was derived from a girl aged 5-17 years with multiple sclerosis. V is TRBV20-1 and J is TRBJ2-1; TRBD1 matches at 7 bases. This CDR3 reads CSARVRGLTYNEQFF. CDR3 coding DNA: TGCAGTGCTAGAGTAAGGGGGCTGACCTACAATGAGCAGTTCTTC.